This T cell receptor beta chain was retrieved from a study of cytomegalovirus exposure and HLA in healthy donors. The PCR made use of 60 Vbeta and 13 Jbeta primers. Original handling: An analysis that came later counted 73 million or so unique TCR beta chains, around 10 million shared. Produced via immunoSEQ multiplex PCR; TCRdb's table is partial and in-frame only. V, J and clone size reflect that table, while D and trimming were determined from the DNA. The sample records some 190,000 clones, about 88% being singletons. Between the trimmed V and J ends, which lost 6 bases and 0 bases, there was a span of 9 bases. From germline, CDR1 is MDHEN and CDR2 SYDVKM. CDR3 length: 14 amino acids.

The V and J genes are TRBV28 and TRBJ1-5; D gene uncertain. The specimen was PBMCs. This clonotype was sampled from a woman aged 18-35 years in good health and CMV-seronegative. CDR3: CASRSLYSNQPQHF. CDR3 in DNA: TGTGCCAGCAGGTCCCTTTATAGCAATCAGCCCCAGCATTTT.